The 10 T cell receptor beta chains in this list originate from one sample, sequenced in a study of T cell responses to AZD1222 COVID-19 vaccine. The table came from immunoSEQ multiplex PCR; TCRdb's copy has only in-frame clones and leaves some out. The sample has 120,000 or so clones; over 75% are singletons. The sample here was peripheral blood, taken on day 0 of AZD1222 vaccination. The receptors were gathered from an adult in good health.

The chain links TRBV5-1 to TRBJ2-7; a possible D gene is TRBD1 (5 bases). The V gene's germline CDR1 is SGHRS and CDR2 YFSETQ. The CDR3 is 13 amino acids. V was shortened by 2 bases and J by 6 bases, with 12 bases between the two germline ends. CDR3 sequence (DNA): TGCGCCAGCAGCTTCGACAGATATGGCGAGCAGTACTTC. This sequence encodes CASSFDRYGEQYF.

The chain recombines TRBV19 with TRBJ1-1; 9 bases are a match to TRBD1. The CDR3 runs to 18 residues. V dropped 3 bases and J dropped 0; count of bases not matched to a gene: 11. CDR1 LNHDA and CDR2 SQIVND come from the germline V gene (reference sequence). CDR3 sequence: CASSIKTWTGAMNTEAFF. The CDR3 region has the DNA TGTGCCAGTAGTATCAAGACCTGGACAGGGGCTATGAACACTGAAGCTTTCTTT.

This clone was seen only once. This sequence joins TRBV5-1 and TRBJ1-2; 12 nucleotides align to TRBD1. The V segment lost 3 bases and the J segment 6 bases; nucleotides outside the gene matches: 3. The CDR3 has 14 residues. Per germline, CDR1 SGHRS and CDR2 YFSETQ. CDR3 nucleotides: TGCGCCAGCAGCTCCGGGACAGGGGGCAATGGCTACACCTTC. It codes for CASSSGTGGNGYTF.

The chain uses TRBV7-2 and TRBJ2-3; D is undetermined. Germline-derived CDR1 and CDR2 are SGHTA and FQGNSA. Trimming stripped 5 bases from V and 0 bases from J, with 6 bases between. The CDR3 is made up of 13 amino acids. CDR3 DNA sequence: TGTGCCAGCAGCCCCCCGAGCACAGATACGCAGTATTTT. Its translation: CASSPPSTDTQYF.

The rearrangement joins TRBV10-3 to TRBJ1-3; no firm D call. The CDR3 loop spans 13 amino acids. Deletions cut 9 bases from V and 0 bases from J, with 9 bases between. The germline CDR1 and CDR2 sequences are ENHRY and SYGVKD. CDR3 loop: CAMRPSSGNTIYF. CDR3 sequence (DNA): TGTGCCATGCGTCCGAGCTCTGGAAACACCATATATTTT.

V usage is TRBV18 and J usage is TRBJ1-3, with TRBD1 identical over 10 bases. Germline loops: CDR1 KGHSH, CDR2 LQKENI. V trimming: 2 bases; J trimming: 3 bases; junction bases outside the gene matches: 4. The CDR3 consists of 16 residues. In nucleotides, the CDR3 is TGTGCCAGCTCACCAACCGGGACAGGGGTTGGAAACACCATATATTTT. It encodes CASSPTGTGVGNTIYF.

This clone was observed a handful of times. The chain employs TRBV4-3 and TRBJ2-5; the D gene is possibly TRBD1 (5 bases). This CDR3 is 14 amino acids long. V was trimmed by 1 base and J by 5 bases, leaving 11 bases between them. Germline CDR1 and CDR2: LGHNA and YSLEER. In nucleotides, the CDR3 is TGCGCCAGCAGCCAAGCCCAGGGAATCGAGACCCAGTACTTC. It translates to CASSQAQGIETQYF.

This chain joins TRBV5-1 and TRBJ2-3; 10 nucleotides align to TRBD2. This CDR3 is built from 18 residues. Trimming took 1 base from V and 0 from J; bases not matched to a gene: 8. Germline assignment: CDR1 SGHRS and CDR2 YFSETQ. This CDR3 is CASSLFSAGGLSTDTQYF. CDR3 in DNA: TGCGCCAGCAGCTTGTTCTCAGCGGGAGGGCTGAGCACAGATACGCAGTATTTT.

This rearrangement joins TRBV10-3 to TRBJ2-1, with 9 nucleotides matching TRBD2. V gave up 3 bases and J gave up 9 bases; unmatched junction bases: 9. CDR1 and CDR2 from the germline V gene are ENHRY and SYGVKD. The length of the CDR3 is 15 residues. The CDR3 DNA follows: TGTGCCATCAGTGATTTAGCGGGAGTGTCTCGTGAGCAGTTCTTC. Amino acid sequence: CAISDLAGVSREQFF.

This chain connects TRBV19 to TRBJ2-1, with D hard to call. The V gene's germline CDR1 is LNHDA and CDR2 SQIVND (reference sequence). The CDR3 runs to 14 residues. Trimming shortened V by 8 bases and J by 0 bases, and 11 bases separated the two germline ends. The DNA for the CDR3 is TGTGCCAGTGCAATGGGTGGCTCCTACAATGAGCAGTTCTTC. Translation gives CASAMGGSYNEQFF.